This TCR beta chain was found in a study of a mutant IDH1 vaccine in newly diagnosed glioma. On the study more broadly: Commencement of vaccination occurred 4-6 weeks following radiotherapy alone, or concurrently with temozolomide cycles.

The time point was: week 5, during vaccination. Every vaccine dose comprised 300 ug of mutant IDH1 20-mer peptide plus topical imiquimod. Some clones are missing from TCRdb's copy, which holds only in-frame ones; the method was immunoSEQ multiplex PCR. The sample includes roughly 50,000 clones, 82% of them seen just once. Comments on this clone: Antigen unknown.

Germline values: CDR1 MNHNS, CDR2 SASEGT. Trimming removed 5 bases from V and 2 bases from J, with 9 bases in between. This CDR3 is 13 amino acids long. Sequenced material: PBMCs, taken from a glioma patient whose treatment included an IDH1 peptide vaccine. V usage is TRBV6-1 and J usage is TRBJ1-2, with D possibly TRBD1 on 5 matching bases. This TCR came from a woman between 18 and 29 years old with glioma. Some clones in this sample may be carry-over from other donors' samples. Here the CDR3 reads CASSRQRNYGYTF. The CDR3 DNA follows: TGTGCCAGCAGTCGACAGAGGAACTATGGCTACACCTTC.